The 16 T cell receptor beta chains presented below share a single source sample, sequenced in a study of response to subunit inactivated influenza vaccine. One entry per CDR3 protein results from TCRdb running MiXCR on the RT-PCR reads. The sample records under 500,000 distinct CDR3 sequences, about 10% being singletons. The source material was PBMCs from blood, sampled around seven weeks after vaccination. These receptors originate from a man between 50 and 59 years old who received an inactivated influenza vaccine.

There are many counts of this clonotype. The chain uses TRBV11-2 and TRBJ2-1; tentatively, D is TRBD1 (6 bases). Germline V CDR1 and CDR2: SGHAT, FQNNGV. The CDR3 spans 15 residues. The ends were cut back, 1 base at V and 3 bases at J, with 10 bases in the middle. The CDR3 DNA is TGTGCCAGCAGCTTAGGGGACACCAACTACAATGAGCAGTTCTTC. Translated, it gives CASSLGDTNYNEQFF.

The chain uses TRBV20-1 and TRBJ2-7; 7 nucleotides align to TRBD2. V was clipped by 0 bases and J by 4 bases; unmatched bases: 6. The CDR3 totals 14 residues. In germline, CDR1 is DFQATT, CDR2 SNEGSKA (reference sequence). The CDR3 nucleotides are TGCAGTGCTAGAGATCGGGACTACCGGTACGAGCAGTACTTC. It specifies CSARDRDYRYEQYF.

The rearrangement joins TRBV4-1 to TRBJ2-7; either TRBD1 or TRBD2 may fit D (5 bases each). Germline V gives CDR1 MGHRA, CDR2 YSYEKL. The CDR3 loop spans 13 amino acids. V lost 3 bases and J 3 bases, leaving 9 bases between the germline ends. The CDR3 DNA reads TGCGCCAGCAGCCAGAGGGACGGCTACGAGCAGTACTTC. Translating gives CASSQRDGYEQYF.

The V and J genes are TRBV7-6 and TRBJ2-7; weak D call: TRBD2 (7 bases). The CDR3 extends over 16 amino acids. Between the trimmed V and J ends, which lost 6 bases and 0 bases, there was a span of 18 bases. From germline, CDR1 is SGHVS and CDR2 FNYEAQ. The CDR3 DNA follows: TGTGCCAGCAGTACGATGACAGGCGGGAGCTCCTACGAGCAGTACTTC. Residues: CASSTMTGGSSYEQYF.

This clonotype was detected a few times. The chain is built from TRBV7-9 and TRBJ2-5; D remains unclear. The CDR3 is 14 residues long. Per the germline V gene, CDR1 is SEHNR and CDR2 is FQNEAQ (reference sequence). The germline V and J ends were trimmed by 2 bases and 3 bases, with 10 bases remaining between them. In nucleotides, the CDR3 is TGTGCCAGCAGCTTAAGACAAAAAGAAGAGACCCAGTACTTC. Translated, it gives CASSLRQKEETQYF.

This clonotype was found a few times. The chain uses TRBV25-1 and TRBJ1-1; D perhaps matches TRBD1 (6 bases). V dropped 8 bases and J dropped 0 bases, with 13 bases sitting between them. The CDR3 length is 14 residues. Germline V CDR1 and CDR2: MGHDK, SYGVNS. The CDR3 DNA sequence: TGTGCCAGCCGGTCTAGGGGGATGAACACTGAAGCTTTCTTT. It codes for CASRSRGMNTEAFF.

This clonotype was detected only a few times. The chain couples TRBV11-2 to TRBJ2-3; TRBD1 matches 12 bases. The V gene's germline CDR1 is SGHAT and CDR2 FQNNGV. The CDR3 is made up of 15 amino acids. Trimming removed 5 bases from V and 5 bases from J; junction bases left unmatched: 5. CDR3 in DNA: TGTGCCAGCAGCCGGGACAGGGGGCGCGTAGATACGCAGTATTTT. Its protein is CASSRDRGRVDTQYF.

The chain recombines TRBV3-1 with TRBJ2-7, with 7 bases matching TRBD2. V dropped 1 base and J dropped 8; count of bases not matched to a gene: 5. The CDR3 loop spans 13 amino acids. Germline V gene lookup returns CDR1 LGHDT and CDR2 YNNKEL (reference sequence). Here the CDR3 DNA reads TGTGCCAGCAGCCAAGGCGGGAGCTCTCAGCAGTACTTC. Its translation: CASSQGGSSQQYF.

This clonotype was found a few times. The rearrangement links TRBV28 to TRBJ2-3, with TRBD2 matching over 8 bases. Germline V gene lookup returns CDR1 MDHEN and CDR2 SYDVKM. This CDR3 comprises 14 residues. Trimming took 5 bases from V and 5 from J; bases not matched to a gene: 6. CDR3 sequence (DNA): TGTGCCAGCAGTACAGCGGGGGTGGGAGATACGCAGTATTTT. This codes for CASSTAGVGDTQYF.

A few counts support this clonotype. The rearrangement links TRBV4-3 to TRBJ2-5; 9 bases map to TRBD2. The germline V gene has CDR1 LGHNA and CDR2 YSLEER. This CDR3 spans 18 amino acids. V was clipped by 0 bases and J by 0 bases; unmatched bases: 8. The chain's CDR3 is CASSQDLPSGANQETQYF. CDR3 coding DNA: TGCGCCAGCAGCCAAGATCTACCTAGCGGGGCGAACCAAGAGACCCAGTACTTC.

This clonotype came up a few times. DNA for the CDR3: TGCAGTGCTAGAGAGGTCAGTTACACTGAAGCTTTCTTT. Its translation is CSAREVSYTEAFF. The chain has TRBV20-1 and TRBJ1-1; no reliable D call. V dropped 0 bases and J dropped 3 bases, with 8 bases sitting between them. Germline V gives CDR1 DFQATT, CDR2 SNEGSKA (reference sequence). CDR3 length equals 13 residues.

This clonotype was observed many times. For the CDR3, the DNA is TGTGCCAGCAGCCGAGACCTTAGTAGGACAGGCCTCCCTTACGAGCAGTACTTC. It yields the protein CASSRDLSRTGLPYEQYF. This chain joins TRBV4-2 and TRBJ2-7, with 7 nucleotides matching TRBD1. CDR3 length: 18 amino acids. Germline CDR1 and CDR2: LGHNA and YNFKEQ. The junction had 19 bases not matched to a gene; V was cut back by 4 bases and J by 4 bases.

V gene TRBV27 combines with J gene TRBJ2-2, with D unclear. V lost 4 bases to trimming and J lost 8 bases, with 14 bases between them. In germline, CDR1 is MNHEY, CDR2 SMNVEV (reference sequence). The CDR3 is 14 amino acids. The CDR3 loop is CASSWTGQLGELFF. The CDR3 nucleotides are TGTGCCAGCAGTTGGACCGGGCAACTTGGGGAGCTGTTTTTT.

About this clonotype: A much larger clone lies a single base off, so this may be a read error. The CDR3 DNA is TGTGCCGGCAGTGCCGACAGGGTCTACACCTTC. Translating gives CAGSADRVYTF. The chain joins TRBV12-3 or TRBV12-4 to TRBJ1-2, with TRBD1 matching 7 bases. The CDR3 is made up of 11 amino acids.

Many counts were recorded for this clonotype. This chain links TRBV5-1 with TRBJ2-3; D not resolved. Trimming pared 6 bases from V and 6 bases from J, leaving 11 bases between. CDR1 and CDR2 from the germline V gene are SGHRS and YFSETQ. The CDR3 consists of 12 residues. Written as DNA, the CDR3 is TGCGCCAGCAAGGATAGGTCGGATACGCAGTATTTT. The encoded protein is CASKDRSDTQYF.

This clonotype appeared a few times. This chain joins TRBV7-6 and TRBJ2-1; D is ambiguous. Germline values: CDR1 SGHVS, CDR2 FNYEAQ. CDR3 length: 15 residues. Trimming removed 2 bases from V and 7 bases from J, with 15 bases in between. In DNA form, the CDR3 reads TGTGCCAGCAGCTTAATTCTGGGGTTTGGGAATGAGCAGTTCTTC. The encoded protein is CASSLILGFGNEQFF.